Here is one T cell receptor (beta chain) with its context. One junction end does not reproduce the germline sequence, and a read error may be involved. This sample was taken from a study of blood T cells in healthy people across ages. Sample-barcoded 5' priming and a J-beta primer mix drove a second PCR of roughly 6 to 12 cycles. Each CDR3 protein gets one entry after TCRdb re-called the 5' RACE reads with MiXCR. Of 1.5 million to 2 million distinct CDR3 sequences listed, roughly 52% were seen once; the top ten hold less than 2.5%. This CDR3 region has 15 residues. Per germline, CDR1 LGHNA and CDR2 YSLEER.

Material: blood. This TCR came from a woman in her forties in good health. The chain couples TRBV4-3 to TRBJ2-1; TRBD2 agrees at 7 bases. In nucleotides, the CDR3 is TGCGCCAGCGGCCAGAGACTAGCCGGCTACAATGAGCAGTTCTTC. It yields the protein CASGQRLAGYNEQFF.